This T cell receptor (beta chain) was sequenced in a study of blood T cell repertoires in COVID-19. TCRdb keeps only in-frame clones here, not all; method: immunoSEQ multiplex PCR. The sample includes about 200,000 clones, approximately 90% of them seen just once. This clone appeared once. Germline V gene data show CDR1 as SQVTM and CDR2 as ANQGSEA. J was trimmed by 6 bases and V by 6 bases; bases with no gene match: 18. This CDR3 is 18 amino acids long. Among Cohort 3 donors, those recovered had two negative PCRs, clearance, or symptom resolution. The TCR originated in a man in his thirties or forties who had recovered from COVID-19. This chain connects TRBV29-1 to TRBJ2-1; 12 nucleotides line up with TRBD2. The sample comprised PBMCs or T cells enriched from blood (not recorded which). The CDR3 DNA reads TGCAGCGTGACGGGGGCTAGCGGGAGGGCCTTGGGTGTCAATGAGCAGTTCTTC. Amino acid sequence: CSVTGASGRALGVNEQFF.